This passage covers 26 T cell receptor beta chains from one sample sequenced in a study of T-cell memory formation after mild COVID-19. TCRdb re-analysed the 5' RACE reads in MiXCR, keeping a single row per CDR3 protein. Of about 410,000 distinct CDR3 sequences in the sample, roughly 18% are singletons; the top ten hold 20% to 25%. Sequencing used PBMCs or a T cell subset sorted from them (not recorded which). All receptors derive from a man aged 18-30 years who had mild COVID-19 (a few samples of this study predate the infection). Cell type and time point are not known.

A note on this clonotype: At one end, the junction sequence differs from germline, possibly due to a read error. Here the CDR3 DNA reads TGTGCCAGCAGCCCCCTGGGACACCGCTTT. Translated: CASSPLGHRF. The chain joins TRBV7-2 to TRBJ1-6; D perhaps matches TRBD1 (6 bases). The length of the CDR3 is 10 residues. The germline gives CDR1 SGHTA, CDR2 FQGNSA.

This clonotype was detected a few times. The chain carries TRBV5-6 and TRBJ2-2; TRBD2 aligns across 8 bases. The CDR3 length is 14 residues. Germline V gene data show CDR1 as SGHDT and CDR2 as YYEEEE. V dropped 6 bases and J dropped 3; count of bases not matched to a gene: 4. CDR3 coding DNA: TGTGCCAGCATCTTCGGGAGGGACACCGGGGAGCTGTTTTTT. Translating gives CASIFGRDTGELFF.

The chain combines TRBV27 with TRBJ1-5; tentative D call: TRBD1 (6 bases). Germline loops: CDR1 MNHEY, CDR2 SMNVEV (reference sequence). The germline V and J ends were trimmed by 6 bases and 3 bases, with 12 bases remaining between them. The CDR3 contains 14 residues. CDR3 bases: TGTGCCAGCAGGGCAGGGGTAACCAATCAGCCCCAGCATTTT. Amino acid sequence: CASRAGVTNQPQHF.

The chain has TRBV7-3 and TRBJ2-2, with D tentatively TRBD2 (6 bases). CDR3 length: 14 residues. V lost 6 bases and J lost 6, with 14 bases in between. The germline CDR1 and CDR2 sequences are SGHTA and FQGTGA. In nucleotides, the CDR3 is TGTGCCAGCAGTCTAGGAGGGGTCCCCGGGGAGCTGTTTTTT. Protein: CASSLGGVPGELFF.

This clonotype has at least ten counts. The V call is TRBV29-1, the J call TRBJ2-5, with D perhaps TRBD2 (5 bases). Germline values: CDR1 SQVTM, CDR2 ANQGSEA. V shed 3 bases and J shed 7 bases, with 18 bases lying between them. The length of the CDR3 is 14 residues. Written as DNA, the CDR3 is TGCAGCGTTGACCTAAGAGGACTCGAGGGGACCCAGTACTTC. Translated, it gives CSVDLRGLEGTQYF.

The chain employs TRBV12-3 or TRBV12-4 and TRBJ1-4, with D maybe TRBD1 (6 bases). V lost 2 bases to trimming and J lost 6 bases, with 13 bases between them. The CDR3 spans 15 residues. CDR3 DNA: TGTGCCAGCAGTTTAACCGCGGGGGCGGATGAAAAACTGTTTTTT. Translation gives CASSLTAGADEKLFF.

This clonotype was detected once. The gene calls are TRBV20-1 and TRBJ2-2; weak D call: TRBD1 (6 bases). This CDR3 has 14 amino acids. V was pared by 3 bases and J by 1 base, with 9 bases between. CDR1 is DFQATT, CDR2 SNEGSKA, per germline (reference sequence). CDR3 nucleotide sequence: TGCAGTGCTAGTCTGACAGGGAACACCGGGGAGCTGTTTTTT. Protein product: CSASLTGNTGELFF.

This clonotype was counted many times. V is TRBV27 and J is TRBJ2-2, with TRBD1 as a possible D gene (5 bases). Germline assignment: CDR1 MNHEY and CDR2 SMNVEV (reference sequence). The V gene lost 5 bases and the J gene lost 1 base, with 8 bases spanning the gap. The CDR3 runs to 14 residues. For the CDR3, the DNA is TGTGCCAGCAGTGAAGACAGGAACACCGGGGAGCTGTTTTTT. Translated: CASSEDRNTGELFF.

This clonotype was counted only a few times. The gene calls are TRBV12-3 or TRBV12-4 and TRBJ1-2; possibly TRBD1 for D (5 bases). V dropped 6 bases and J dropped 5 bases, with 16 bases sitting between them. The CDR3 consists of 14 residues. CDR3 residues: CASRRRGLEYGYTF. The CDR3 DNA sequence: TGTGCCAGCAGGCGGCGGGGCCTAGAGTATGGCTACACCTTC.

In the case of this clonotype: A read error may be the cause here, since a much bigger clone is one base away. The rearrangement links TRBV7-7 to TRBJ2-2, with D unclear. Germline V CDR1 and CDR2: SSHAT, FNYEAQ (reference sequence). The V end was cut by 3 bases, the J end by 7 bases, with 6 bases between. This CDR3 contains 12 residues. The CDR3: CASSLRFGELFF. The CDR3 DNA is TGTGCCAGCAGCTTGAGGTTCGGGGAGCTGTTTTTT.

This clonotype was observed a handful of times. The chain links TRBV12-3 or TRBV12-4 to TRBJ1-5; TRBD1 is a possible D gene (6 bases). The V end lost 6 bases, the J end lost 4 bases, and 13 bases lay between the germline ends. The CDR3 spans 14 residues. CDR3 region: CASSRDTWNQPQHF. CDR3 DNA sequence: TGTGCCAGCAGCCGGGACACCTGGAATCAGCCCCAGCATTTT.

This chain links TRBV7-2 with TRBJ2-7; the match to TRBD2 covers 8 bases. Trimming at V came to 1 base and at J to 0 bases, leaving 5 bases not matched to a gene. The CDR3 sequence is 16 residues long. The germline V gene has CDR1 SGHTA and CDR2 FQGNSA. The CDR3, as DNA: TGTGCCAGCAGCTTAGGGGTGGGACTAGGCTCCTACGAGCAGTACTTC. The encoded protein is CASSLGVGLGSYEQYF. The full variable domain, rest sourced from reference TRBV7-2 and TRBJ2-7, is GAGVSQSPSNKVTEKGKDVELRCDPISGHTALYWYRQSLGQGLEFLIYFQGNSAPDKSGLPSDRFSAERTGGSVSTLTIQRTQQEDSAVYLCASSLGVGLGSYEQYFGPGTRLTVT.

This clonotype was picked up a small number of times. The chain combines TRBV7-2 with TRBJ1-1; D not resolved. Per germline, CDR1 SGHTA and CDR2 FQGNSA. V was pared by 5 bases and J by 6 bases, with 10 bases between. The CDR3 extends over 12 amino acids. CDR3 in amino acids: CASSVWTAEAFF. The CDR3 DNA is TGTGCCAGCAGCGTGTGGACGGCTGAAGCTTTCTTT.

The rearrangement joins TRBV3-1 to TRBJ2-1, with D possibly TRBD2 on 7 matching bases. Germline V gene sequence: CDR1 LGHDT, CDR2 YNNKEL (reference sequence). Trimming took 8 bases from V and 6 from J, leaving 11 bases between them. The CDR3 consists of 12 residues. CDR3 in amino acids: CASERGGNEQFF. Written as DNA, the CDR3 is TGTGCCAGCGAAAGGGGGGGCAATGAGCAGTTCTTC.

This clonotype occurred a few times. In DNA, the CDR3 is TGTGCCAGCACCATGGGAAGGAGCACAGATACGCAGTATTTT. Translation: CASTMGRSTDTQYF. The gene calls are TRBV12-3 or TRBV12-4 and TRBJ2-3; D is unclear. The CDR3 length is 14 residues. V gave up 7 bases and J gave up 0 bases, with 11 bases separating them.

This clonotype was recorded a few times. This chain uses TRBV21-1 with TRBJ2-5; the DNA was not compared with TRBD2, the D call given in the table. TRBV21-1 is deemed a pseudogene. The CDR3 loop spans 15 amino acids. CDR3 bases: TGTGCCAGCAGCAGTACAGGGAGGGGTCAAGAGACCCAGTACTTC. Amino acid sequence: CASSSTGRGQETQYF.

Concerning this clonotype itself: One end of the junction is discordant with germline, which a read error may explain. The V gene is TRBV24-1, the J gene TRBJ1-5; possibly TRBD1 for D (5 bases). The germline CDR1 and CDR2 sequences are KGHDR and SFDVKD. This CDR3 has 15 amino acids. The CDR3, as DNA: TGTGCCACCAGTGATTCGAACAGGTCAGATCAGCCCAAGCATTTT. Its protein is CATSDSNRSDQPKHF.

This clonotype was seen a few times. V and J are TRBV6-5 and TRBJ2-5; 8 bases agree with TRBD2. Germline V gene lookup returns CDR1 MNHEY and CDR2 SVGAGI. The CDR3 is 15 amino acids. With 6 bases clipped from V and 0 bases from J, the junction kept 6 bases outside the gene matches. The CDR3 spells CASRRTSQYQETQYF. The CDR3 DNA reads TGTGCCAGCAGAAGGACTAGCCAGTACCAAGAGACCCAGTACTTC.

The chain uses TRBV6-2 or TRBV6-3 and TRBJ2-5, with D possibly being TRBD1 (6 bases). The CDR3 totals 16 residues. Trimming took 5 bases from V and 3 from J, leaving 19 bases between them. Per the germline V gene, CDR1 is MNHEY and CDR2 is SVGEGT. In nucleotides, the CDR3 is TGTGCCAGCAGTCGATCGGTCGGGACAACCGAAGAGACCCAGTACTTC. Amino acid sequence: CASSRSVGTTEETQYF.

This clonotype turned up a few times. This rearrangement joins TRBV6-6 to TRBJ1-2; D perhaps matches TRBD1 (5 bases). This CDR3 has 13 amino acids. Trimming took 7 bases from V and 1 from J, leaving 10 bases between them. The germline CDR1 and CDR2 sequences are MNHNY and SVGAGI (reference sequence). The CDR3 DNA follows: TGTGCCAGCACAGGACACTTTAACTATGGCTACACCTTC. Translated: CASTGHFNYGYTF.

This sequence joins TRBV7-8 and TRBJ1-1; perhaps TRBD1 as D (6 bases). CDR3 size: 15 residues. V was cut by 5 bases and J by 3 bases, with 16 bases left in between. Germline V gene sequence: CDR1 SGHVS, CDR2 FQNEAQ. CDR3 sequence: CASSPWTVRDTEAFF. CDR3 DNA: TGTGCCAGCAGCCCGTGGACAGTTAGGGACACTGAAGCTTTCTTT.

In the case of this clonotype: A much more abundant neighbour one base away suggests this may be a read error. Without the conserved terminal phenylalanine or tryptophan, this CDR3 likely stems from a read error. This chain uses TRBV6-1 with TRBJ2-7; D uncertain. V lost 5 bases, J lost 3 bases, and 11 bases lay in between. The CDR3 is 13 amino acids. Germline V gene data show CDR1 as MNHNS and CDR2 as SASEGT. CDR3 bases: TGTGCCAGCAGTCCGCTTGGCAGCTACGAGCAGTACCTC. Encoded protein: CASSPLGSYEQYL.

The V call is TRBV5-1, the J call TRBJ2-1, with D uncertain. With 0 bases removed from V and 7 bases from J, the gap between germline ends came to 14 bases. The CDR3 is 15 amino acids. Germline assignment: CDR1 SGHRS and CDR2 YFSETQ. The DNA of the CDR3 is TGCGCCAGCAGCTTGGAACTTCCCCCCGCTAATGAGCAGTTCTTC. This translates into CASSLELPPANEQFF.

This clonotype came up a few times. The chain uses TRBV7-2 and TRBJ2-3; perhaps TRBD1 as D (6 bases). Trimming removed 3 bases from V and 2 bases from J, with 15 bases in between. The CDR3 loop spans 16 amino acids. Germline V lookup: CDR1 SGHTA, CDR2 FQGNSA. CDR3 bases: TGTGCCAGCAGCTTGCAGCCGGGACACTTCACAGATACGCAGTATTTT. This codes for CASSLQPGHFTDTQYF.

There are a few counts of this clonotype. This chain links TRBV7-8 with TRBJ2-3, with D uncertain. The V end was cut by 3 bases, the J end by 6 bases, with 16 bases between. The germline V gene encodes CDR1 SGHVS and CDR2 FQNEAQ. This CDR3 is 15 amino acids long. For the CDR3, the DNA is TGTGCCAGCAGCTTCAGCGCTAGACCGTCCGATACGCAGTATTTT. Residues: CASSFSARPSDTQYF.

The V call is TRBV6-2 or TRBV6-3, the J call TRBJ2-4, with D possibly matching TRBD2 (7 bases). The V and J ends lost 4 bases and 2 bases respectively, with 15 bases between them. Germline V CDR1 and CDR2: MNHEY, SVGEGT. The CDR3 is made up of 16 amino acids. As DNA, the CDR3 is TGTGCCAGCAGTTGGTGGGGGGGGCCGCCCAAAAACATTCAGTACTTC. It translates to CASSWWGGPPKNIQYF.